This T cell receptor (beta chain) was found in a study of identical twins. Findings and caveats of the study: Researchers reported excess low generation probability among twin-shared out-of-frame alpha sequences. With monozygotic twins, out-of-frame TCR alpha sharing exceeded what models estimated.

This clonotype appeared a few times. Its antigen remains unknown. Through template switching, a universal primer site was introduced, and the cDNA contained unique molecular identifiers. TCRdb independently ran MiXCR on the 5' RACE reads; one entry per CDR3 protein. The repertoire consists of 700,000 or so distinct CDR3 sequences, with approximately 9% occurring once and the leading ten covering approximately 0.96%. The CDR3 runs to 15 residues. Germline CDR1 reads MNHEY; CDR2 reads SMNVEV (reference sequence). The V and J ends lost 1 base and 4 bases respectively, with 11 bases between them. These data are also associated with another study on yellow fever vaccine responses in identical twins. That source reports: Vaccine-induced T cell responses in twins were reportedly observed to appear partly convergent, partly personalized.

Sequenced material: PBMCs. The sequence came from a woman younger than 30 in good health. V and J are TRBV27 and TRBJ1-5; perhaps TRBD1 as D (6 bases). CDR3 region: CASSLYGGPNQPQHF. CDR3 sequence (DNA): TGTGCCAGCAGTTTATATGGGGGGCCGAATCAGCCCCAGCATTTT.